This T cell receptor beta chain emerged from a study of HIV-infected patients and healthy controls. This clonotype was observed many times. TCRdb fed the 5' RACE reads into MiXCR, producing one record per CDR3 protein. Of 18,000 or so distinct CDR3 sequences detected, around 19% appear once; the ten largest clones hold 33%. The CDR3 consists of 15 residues. The V and J ends lost 5 bases and 3 bases respectively, with 16 bases between them. Looked up from germline, CDR1 is MGHRA and CDR2 is YSYEKL. The chain couples TRBV4-1 to TRBJ2-5; D ambiguous. The sequencing input was CD8+ T cells from blood. This TCR came from a human donor in good health. CDR3 amino acids: CASSSRHLPEETQYF. The DNA of the CDR3 is TGCGCCAGCAGCTCCCGACATCTTCCCGAAGAGACCCAGTACTTC.